This entry lists 28 T cell receptor beta chains sequenced from one sample in a study of blood T cell repertoires in COVID-19. Profiling relied on immunoSEQ multiplex PCR, and the TCRdb table lists in-frame clones only, not all of them. The table records over 55,000 clones, 90% to 95% of them present only once. Sequences were obtained from peripheral blood. The source is a human donor in a cohort sampled during active COVID-19.

The CDR3 protein is CASRDRPLTGNTIYF. The CDR3 nucleotides read TGTGCCAGCCGCGACAGGCCTCTTACTGGAAACACCATATATTTT. V is TRBV18 and J is TRBJ1-3; D is perhaps TRBD1 (6 bases). The germline gives CDR1 KGHSH, CDR2 LQKENI. Trimming took off 8 bases at V and 2 bases at J, with 16 bases between the two ends. There are 15 residues in the CDR3. The variable domain in full, with the rest retrieved from reference TRBV18 and TRBJ1-3, is NAGVMQNPRHLVRRRGQEARLRCSPMKGHSHVYWYRQLPEEGLKFMVYLQKENIIDESGMPKERFSAEFPKEGPSILRIQQVVRGDSAAYFCASRDRPLTGNTIYFGEGSWLTVV.

The rearrangement uses TRBV29-1 and TRBJ2-7; 11 bases line up with TRBD1. The germline V gene encodes CDR1 SQVTM and CDR2 ANQGSEA. This CDR3 region has 14 residues. V dropped 6 bases and J dropped 9; count of bases not matched to a gene: 13. The CDR3 DNA sequence: TGCAGCGTCGAGGACAGGGGGCTATCCGACGGGCAGTACTTC. Translating it yields CSVEDRGLSDGQYF.

This chain links TRBV5-1 with TRBJ2-3; 9 nucleotides line up with TRBD1. Trimming removed 2 bases from V and 5 bases from J; junction bases left unmatched: 6. From germline, CDR1 is SGHRS and CDR2 YFSETQ. The CDR3 is 15 amino acids. This chain's CDR3 is CASSLRQGEVDTQYF. DNA of the CDR3: TGCGCCAGCAGCTTAAGACAGGGGGAGGTAGATACGCAGTATTTT. The full variable domain, its missing parts supplied by reference TRBV5-1 and TRBJ2-3, is KAGVTQTPRYLIKTRGQQVTLSCSPISGHRSVSWYQQTPGQGLQFLFEYFSETQRNKGNFPGRFSGRQFSNSRSEMNVSTLELGDSALYLCASSLRQGEVDTQYFGPGTRLTVL.

The chain links TRBV27 to TRBJ2-4, with 9 bases aligning to TRBD1. With 0 bases clipped from V and 3 bases from J, the junction kept 12 bases outside the gene matches. The germline CDR1 and CDR2 sequences are MNHEY and SMNVEV (reference sequence). The CDR3 spans 19 residues. The CDR3 region is CASSLSSIGQGSGKNIQYF. DNA of the CDR3: TGTGCCAGCAGTTTATCATCAATCGGACAGGGGTCCGGCAAAAACATTCAGTACTTC.

V gene TRBV12-5 combines with J gene TRBJ1-5; possible D gene TRBD1, 6 bases. The V and J ends lost 0 bases and 6 bases respectively, with 12 bases between them. Looked up from germline, CDR1 is LGHNT and CDR2 is FRNRAP. The CDR3 covers 15 residues. CDR3 amino acids: CASGLVGQGRQPQHF. The CDR3 DNA is TGTGCTAGTGGTTTGGTAGGGCAGGGGCGTCAGCCCCAGCATTTT.

This CDR3 is CASSTGLAPYEQYF. In DNA form, the CDR3 reads TGTGCCAGCAGTACAGGGCTGGCCCCCTACGAGCAGTACTTC. The chain joins TRBV6-5 to TRBJ2-7; a possible D gene is TRBD1 (6 bases). The CDR3 runs 14 residues. From germline, CDR1 is MNHEY and CDR2 SVGAGI. V dropped 5 bases and J dropped 2 bases, with 13 bases sitting between them.

In regard to this clone: Other DNA sequences in the same sample also yield this CDR3. This rearrangement joins TRBV5-6 to TRBJ1-5; unclear D gene. The V and J ends lost 0 bases and 5 bases respectively, with 3 bases between them. Germline V CDR1 and CDR2: SGHDT, YYEEEE. This CDR3 is 12 amino acids long. CDR3 region: CASSLGDQPQHF. The CDR3, as DNA: TGTGCCAGCAGCTTGGGCGATCAGCCCCAGCATTTT.

J is TRBJ1-2 and V is TRBV12-3 or TRBV12-4, with D uncertain. There are 13 residues in the CDR3. Trimming took off 3 bases at V and 4 bases at J, with 9 bases between the two ends. The CDR3 nucleotides read TGTGCCAGCAGTTTTCAGGCCGCCTATGGCTACACCTTC. Translating gives CASSFQAAYGYTF.

The chain combines TRBV29-1 with TRBJ2-7; 8 bases are a match to TRBD2. J lost 4 bases, V lost 1 base, and 3 bases had no gene match. The CDR3 runs to 13 residues. In germline, CDR1 is SQVTM, CDR2 ANQGSEA. This CDR3 is CSVEVAGGYEQYF. The CDR3 region has the DNA TGCAGCGTTGAAGTCGCGGGAGGTTACGAGCAGTACTTC.

The V call is TRBV7-9, the J call TRBJ1-5; tentative D call: TRBD1 (5 bases). This CDR3 spans 18 amino acids. V lost 0 bases and J lost 0, with 15 bases in between. Germline CDR1 SEHNR, CDR2 FQNEAQ (reference sequence). Written as DNA, the CDR3 is TGTGCCAGCAGCTTAGCGGCCGGGGGAAGGAATAGCAATCAGCCCCAGCATTTT. It translates to CASSLAAGGRNSNQPQHF.

The chain is built from TRBV5-1 and TRBJ1-6; a weak D match, TRBD1 (6 bases). Germline V gene lookup returns CDR1 SGHRS and CDR2 YFSETQ. The CDR3 is made up of 16 amino acids. Trimming took 5 bases from V and 7 from J, leaving 19 bases between them. CDR3 region: CASRILVQGPNSPLHF. CDR3 coding DNA: TGCGCCAGCAGAATACTCGTACAGGGACCCAATTCACCCCTCCACTTT.

The chain links TRBV5-1 to TRBJ1-1, with D perhaps matching TRBD1 (5 bases). The CDR3 is 17 amino acids. V was trimmed by 1 base and J by 1 base, leaving 17 bases between them. Germline V gene sequence: CDR1 SGHRS, CDR2 YFSETQ. CDR3 DNA sequence: TGCGCCAGCAGCTTGCCCACAGGTCGGGGGAGGAACACTGAAGCTTTCTTT. Encoded protein: CASSLPTGRGRNTEAFF.

CDR3 protein: CASSSGTANYGYTF. As DNA, the CDR3 is TGTGCCAGCAGCTCCGGGACAGCGAACTATGGCTACACCTTC. The genes are TRBV28 and TRBJ1-2, with 7 bases identical to TRBD1. Germline V lookup: CDR1 MDHEN, CDR2 SYDVKM. CDR3 length: 14 amino acids. The V gene end was trimmed by 6 bases and the J gene end by 2 bases; junction bases not matched to a gene: 6.

This clone occurred once. The CDR3 DNA sequence: TGTGCCAGCAGAGGATCAGGAGGTGCGAATTCACCCCTCCACTTT. Translating gives CASRGSGGANSPLHF. The chain is built from TRBV4-2 and TRBJ1-6; no firm D call. Trimming took off 6 bases at V and 7 bases at J, with 16 bases between the two ends. Per germline, CDR1 LGHNA and CDR2 YNFKEQ. This CDR3 is built from 15 residues.

The chain carries TRBV19 and TRBJ1-1, with D unclear. CDR3 length: 13 amino acids. Trimming took 1 base from V and 3 from J, leaving 6 bases between them. Germline lookup yields CDR1 LNHDA and CDR2 SQIVND (reference sequence). CDR3 loop: CASSIGPHTEAFF. The CDR3 region has the DNA TGTGCCAGTAGTATAGGGCCCCACACTGAAGCTTTCTTT.

This chain uses TRBV9 with TRBJ2-7, with TRBD1 matching 9 bases. V was pared by 4 bases and J by 5 bases, with 7 bases of the junction left unmatched. Germline V lookup: CDR1 SGDLS, CDR2 YYNGEE. There are 14 residues in the CDR3. The CDR3 DNA sequence: TGTGCCAGCAGCCCCCGGACAGGGGACCACGAGCAGTACTTC. This sequence encodes CASSPRTGDHEQYF.

CDR3 sequence: CSVNRLSNTEAFF. For the CDR3, the DNA is TGCAGCGTGAACAGGTTATCGAACACTGAAGCTTTCTTT. V and J are TRBV29-1 and TRBJ1-1; the D gene is possibly TRBD1 (5 bases). Germline CDR1 and CDR2: SQVTM and ANQGSEA. V was trimmed by 6 bases and J by 1 base, leaving 12 bases between them. The length of the CDR3 is 13 residues.

The rearrangement uses TRBV4-3 and TRBJ2-7; perhaps TRBD1 as D (6 bases). This CDR3 spans 15 amino acids. V dropped 0 bases and J dropped 4 bases, with 13 bases sitting between them. Germline V gene sequence: CDR1 LGHNA, CDR2 YSLEER. The CDR3, as DNA: TGCGCCAGCAGCCAAGATCACTACAGGGAATACGAGCAGTACTTC. It specifies CASSQDHYREYEQYF.

This clone was recorded only once. The CDR3: CASSLTGGGREQYF. Here the CDR3 DNA reads TGCGCCAGCAGCTTGACAGGGGGAGGCAGGGAGCAGTACTTC. The chain carries TRBV5-1 and TRBJ2-7; TRBD1 agrees at 8 bases. The CDR3 has 14 amino acids. J gave up 7 bases and V 1 base, and 7 bases lay outside the gene matches. Looked up from germline, CDR1 is SGHRS and CDR2 is YFSETQ. Combining the CDR3 with reference TRBV5-1 and TRBJ2-7 gives the whole variable domain KAGVTQTPRYLIKTRGQQVTLSCSPISGHRSVSWYQQTPGQGLQFLFEYFSETQRNKGNFPGRFSGRQFSNSRSEMNVSTLELGDSALYLCASSLTGGGREQYFGPGTRLTVT.

The chain employs TRBV28 and TRBJ1-6, with 7 bases lining up with TRBD1. The V segment lost 5 bases and the J segment 8 bases; nucleotides outside the gene matches: 12. CDR1 and CDR2 (germline): MDHEN, SYDVKM. The CDR3 has 16 residues. CDR3 DNA sequence: TGTGCCAGCAGTAAACGACAGGGTTATGATGATTCACCCCTCCACTTT. Its protein is CASSKRQGYDDSPLHF.

J is TRBJ1-1 and V is TRBV9; D perhaps matches TRBD1 (5 bases). Per the germline V gene, CDR1 is SGDLS and CDR2 is YYNGEE. The CDR3 has 15 residues. Trimming left V 3 bases short and J 1 base short, with 13 bases between. In nucleotides, the CDR3 is TGTGCCAGCAGCGCCAATCCTCAGGGGAACACTGAAGCTTTCTTT. This codes for CASSANPQGNTEAFF.

V and J are TRBV27 and TRBJ2-7; possible D gene TRBD1, 7 bases. V gave up 6 bases and J gave up 3 bases, with 12 bases separating them. There are 13 residues in the CDR3. Germline CDR1 reads MNHEY; CDR2 reads SMNVEV (reference sequence). The CDR3, as DNA: TGTGCCAGCAGGCAGGGGGGAAACTACGAGCAGTACTTC. Translating it yields CASRQGGNYEQYF.

The CDR3 region has the DNA TGCGCCAGCAGTCTCCAGACAGAGGCTAACTATGGCTACACCTTC. Protein product: CASSLQTEANYGYTF. The chain links TRBV5-1 to TRBJ1-2; tentatively, D is TRBD1 (5 bases). Germline CDR1 reads SGHRS; CDR2 reads YFSETQ. The CDR3 runs 15 residues. With 5 bases removed from V and 0 bases from J, the gap between germline ends came to 14 bases.

The V and J genes are TRBV3-1 (or the pseudogene TRBV3-2) and TRBJ1-2, with TRBD1 identical over 9 bases. Trimming at V came to 3 bases and at J to 0 bases, leaving 5 bases not matched to a gene. The CDR3 runs to 16 residues. CDR1 LGHDT and CDR2 YNNKEL come from the germline V gene (reference sequence). In DNA form, the CDR3 reads TGTGCCAGCAGCCATACACGACAGGGGGCTAACTATGGCTACACCTTC. This gives the protein CASSHTRQGANYGYTF.

This chain uses TRBV5-6 with TRBJ1-2, with D uncertain. CDR1 is SGHDT and CDR2 is YYEEEE in the germline V gene. With 4 bases removed from V and 3 bases from J, the gap between germline ends came to 13 bases. The CDR3 runs 14 residues. CDR3 sequence (DNA): TGTGCCAGCAGCAGGACCTCGAGGGACTATGGCTACACCTTC. Its protein is CASSRTSRDYGYTF.

Only a few counts were recorded for this clone. This sequence joins TRBV12-3 or TRBV12-4 and TRBJ1-1, with 10 bases aligning to TRBD1. The CDR3 sequence is 13 residues long. The V segment lost 6 bases and the J segment 7 bases; nucleotides outside the gene matches: 5. The chain's CDR3 is CASSWTGGLEAFF. CDR3 nucleotide sequence: TGTGCCAGCAGCTGGACAGGGGGGCTTGAAGCTTTCTTT.

This clone appeared a single time. The V call is TRBV18, the J call TRBJ1-1; 10 positions agree with TRBD1. Trimming took 9 bases from V and 4 from J; bases not matched to a gene: 8. CDR3 length: 14 amino acids. Germline-derived CDR1 and CDR2 are KGHSH and LQKENI. The CDR3 is CASLPGQGFTEAFF. Written as DNA, the CDR3 is TGTGCCAGTCTACCGGGACAGGGGTTCACTGAAGCTTTCTTT.

This clone was found once. The V gene is TRBV27, the J gene TRBJ1-1; TRBD1 matches at 9 bases. CDR1 and CDR2 (germline): MNHEY, SMNVEV (reference sequence). The CDR3 sequence is 15 residues long. V shed 5 bases, J shed 6 bases, and the junction held 10 bases outside the gene matches. The CDR3, as DNA: TGTGCCAGCAGTCCCCCGGGACAGGGTGGAGCTGAAGCTTTCTTT. Translating it yields CASSPPGQGGAEAFF.